Below, 4 T cell receptor beta chains from the same sample are listed, as sequenced in a study of blood T cells in healthy people across ages. Together with a sample-barcoded 5' primer, a J-beta primer mix was included in a second PCR lasting about 6 to 12 cycles. TCRdb re-called the 5' RACE reads through MiXCR, storing one row per CDR3 protein. This sample has roughly 1,000,000 distinct CDR3 sequences, with approximately 25% found just once. Separately, the same data were catalogued under a study of T cells of mothers and their children.

The source material was blood. These receptors were obtained from a girl aged 2 to 10 in good health.

Regarding this clonotype: One end of the junction varies from germline; a read error may be responsible. The chain joins TRBV20-1 to TRBJ2-4; tentatively, D is TRBD2 (6 bases). The germline V gene has CDR1 DFQATT and CDR2 SNEGSKA (reference sequence). The CDR3 length is 13 residues. DNA of the CDR3: TGCTGTGCTAGTTTTGGGTGGAGGGACATTCAGTACTTC. It encodes CCASFGWRDIQYF.

This chain links TRBV5-6 with TRBJ2-3; D possibly uses TRBD1 or TRBD2 (5 bases each). Trimming shortened V by 2 bases and J by 1 base, and 11 bases separated the two germline ends. The CDR3 length is 15 residues. The V gene's germline CDR1 is SGHDT and CDR2 YYEEEE. CDR3 DNA sequence: TGTGCCAGCAGCTTTAGGGGACGGGGCACAGATACGCAGTATTTT. This encodes CASSFRGRGTDTQYF.

This chain links TRBV5-5 with TRBJ2-7; D is undetermined. This CDR3 region has 11 residues. V lost 6 bases, J lost 6 bases, and 10 bases lay in between. CDR1 is SGHKS, CDR2 YYEKEE, per germline (reference sequence). CDR3 sequence: CASTSQREQYF. The CDR3 DNA follows: TGTGCCAGCACCTCTCAACGCGAGCAGTACTTC.

This clonotype was picked up a small number of times. The rearrangement joins TRBV27 to TRBJ1-6; D is uncertain. Trimming removed 6 bases from V and 9 bases from J, with 12 bases in between. In germline, CDR1 is MNHEY, CDR2 SMNVEV (reference sequence). The CDR3 consists of 13 residues. The CDR3 region is CASSQSSFSPLHF. The CDR3 nucleotides read TGTGCCAGCAGCCAAAGCTCGTTTTCACCCCTCCACTTT.